This T cell receptor (beta chain) is from a study of PD-1 blockade in classical Hodgkin lymphoma. About the research overall: Patients were infused with nivolumab 3 mg/kg every 2 weeks.

The CDR3 extends over 13 amino acids. Germline CDR1 is SGHTA and CDR2 is FQGTGA. V was trimmed by 6 bases and J by 6 bases, leaving 13 bases between them. This clone was picked up a small number of times. Its target is unknown. Whole-study findings and limits: Partial responders and progressors had significantly lower baseline TCR diversity. Any patient who commenced nivolumab under 1 year after ASCT was excluded.

All patients relapsed after autologous stem cell transplantation, and brentuximab vedotin exposure varied. Profiling relied on immunoSEQ multiplex PCR, and the TCRdb table lists in-frame clones only, not all of them. This table holds about 41,000 clones, 65% to 80% found once. The sequencing used peripheral blood mononuclear cells (PBMCs), collected at baseline. V usage is TRBV7-3 and J usage is TRBJ2-3, with a weak D call TRBD2 (5 bases). This sequence was found in a human donor with classical Hodgkin lymphoma. The CDR3 nucleotides read TGTGCCAGCAGTTACCAACCTAGCGATACGCAGTATTTT. It encodes CASSYQPSDTQYF.